Listed here are 14 T cell receptor beta chains from one sample, sequenced in a study of blood T cell repertoires in COVID-19. The method was immunoSEQ multiplex PCR; TCRdb's version includes in-frame clones alone and lacks a portion of them. Counted here are approximately 110,000 clones, under 75% occurring once; the ten biggest clones make up 5% to 6.5%. Sequencing was done on a sample of peripheral blood. Receptors were obtained from a man older than 75 with acute or convalescent COVID-19.

The chain is built from TRBV9 and TRBJ1-1; 8 bases fit TRBD1. CDR1 is SGDLS, CDR2 YYNGEE, per germline. The V gene end was trimmed by 3 bases and the J gene end by 6 bases; junction bases not matched to a gene: 7. CDR3 length equals 14 residues. CDR3 sequence (DNA): TGTGCCAGCAGCGCACGACAGGGGACGTCTGAAGCTTTCTTT. Amino acid sequence: CASSARQGTSEAFF.

This chain links TRBV19 with TRBJ2-6, with D hard to call. CDR3 length equals 15 residues. Germline V CDR1 and CDR2: LNHDA, SQIVND (reference sequence). Trimming pared 5 bases from V and 0 bases from J, leaving 8 bases between. CDR3 region: CASSLSGSGANVLTF. CDR3 in DNA: TGTGCCAGTAGTCTCTCGGGCTCTGGGGCCAACGTCCTGACTTTC. The whole variable domain, filled in from reference TRBV19 and TRBJ2-6, reads DGGITQSPKYLFRKEGQNVTLSCEQNLNHDAMYWYRQDPGQGLRLIYYSQIVNDFQKGDIAEGYSVSREKKESFPLTVTSAQKNPTAFYLCASSLSGSGANVLTFGAGSRLTVL.

This clone was recorded a few times. This chain connects TRBV6-2 or TRBV6-3 to TRBJ2-3, with 12 bases that match TRBD2. The length of the CDR3 is 15 residues. Trimming cost V 8 bases and J 4 bases; bases outside gene matches: 7. Germline V CDR1 and CDR2: MNHEY, SVGEGT. The CDR3 spells CASGHSSGRADTQYF. The CDR3 nucleotides are TGTGCCAGCGGCCATTCTAGCGGGAGGGCAGATACGCAGTATTTT.

The gene calls are TRBV12-5 and TRBJ2-2; D may be TRBD1 (6 bases). V was clipped by 0 bases and J by 6 bases, with 11 bases between them. The germline CDR1 and CDR2 sequences are LGHNT and FRNRAP. The CDR3 contains 15 residues. The CDR3 spells CASGLVNKGAGELFF. In DNA, the CDR3 is TGTGCTAGTGGTTTGGTGAACAAGGGGGCCGGGGAGCTGTTTTTT.

The V call is TRBV6-5, the J call TRBJ2-1; 9 bases map to TRBD2. Germline-derived CDR1 and CDR2 are MNHEY and SVGAGI. This CDR3 region has 14 residues. V shed 10 bases and J 7 bases; nucleotides not matched to a gene: 11. The CDR3 DNA sequence: TGTGCCACCCTGGGGCGGGAGGGCAATAATGAGCAGTTCTTC. Its translation is CATLGREGNNEQFF.

This rearrangement joins TRBV28 to TRBJ1-2; possible D gene TRBD1, 5 bases. Germline assignment: CDR1 MDHEN and CDR2 SYDVKM. Trimming took off 4 bases at V and 0 bases at J, with 12 bases between the two ends. This CDR3 comprises 15 residues. CDR3 sequence: CASSSQGAANYGYTF. The CDR3 DNA reads TGTGCCAGCAGTTCGCAGGGTGCGGCTAACTATGGCTACACCTTC.

The V gene is TRBV5-4, the J gene TRBJ1-1; D is uncertain. V dropped 7 bases and J dropped 0 bases, with 16 bases sitting between them. This CDR3 is 15 amino acids long. Germline V lookup: CDR1 SGHNT, CDR2 YYREEE (reference sequence). CDR3 DNA sequence: TGTGCCAGCGGCCTTCAAGGAGCCATGAACACTGAAGCTTTCTTT. Amino acid sequence: CASGLQGAMNTEAFF.

As to this clone: At the DNA level, this CDR3 is encoded by other sequences in the same sample as well. The chain combines TRBV28 with TRBJ1-5; possibly TRBD1 for D (6 bases). The germline V gene has CDR1 MDHEN and CDR2 SYDVKM. Trimming shortened V by 6 bases and J by 1 base, and 13 bases separated the two germline ends. The CDR3 is 15 residues long. The DNA for the CDR3 is TGTGCCAGCAGACAGCCAACAGGGAGCAATCAGCCCCAGCATTTT. Translation: CASRQPTGSNQPQHF.

The gene calls are TRBV5-5 and TRBJ2-3; possibly TRBD2 for D (6 bases). CDR1 is SGHKS, CDR2 YYEKEE, per germline (reference sequence). Deletions cut 3 bases from V and 4 bases from J, with 6 bases between. This CDR3 has 12 residues. The CDR3 DNA reads TGTGCCAGCAGCTGGGGGGCAGATACGCAGTATTTT. Translation: CASSWGADTQYF.

This chain joins TRBV12-3 or TRBV12-4 and TRBJ2-3; D is ambiguous. V gave up 3 bases and J gave up 3 bases, with 7 bases separating them. The CDR3 covers 13 residues. Here the CDR3 reads CASSFLETDTQYF. The CDR3 region has the DNA TGTGCCAGCAGTTTTCTGGAGACAGATACGCAGTATTTT.

V usage is TRBV5-1 and J usage is TRBJ2-1; TRBD2 agrees at 12 bases. V gave up 5 bases and J gave up 5 bases; unmatched junction bases: 8. The CDR3 sequence is 16 residues long. CDR1 and CDR2 (germline): SGHRS, YFSETQ. The CDR3 loop reads CASRRTSGEHNNEQFF. The CDR3 DNA sequence: TGCGCCAGCAGGAGGACTAGCGGGGAACACAACAATGAGCAGTTCTTC.

This chain links TRBV19 with TRBJ2-2, with D possibly being TRBD1 (6 bases). Trimming left V 6 bases short and J 7 bases short, with 18 bases between. The CDR3 runs 15 residues. Germline CDR1 and CDR2: LNHDA and SQIVND (reference sequence). For the CDR3, the DNA is TGTGCCAGTAGATGGAATGACAGGACCAACGGGGAGCTGTTTTTT. Its translation is CASRWNDRTNGELFF.

V and J are TRBV7-3 and TRBJ2-1, with D possibly TRBD2 on 6 matching bases. Germline-derived CDR1 and CDR2 are SGHTA and FQGTGA. V was clipped by 3 bases and J by 10 bases, with 13 bases between them. The CDR3 has 13 residues. The CDR3 region has the DNA TGTGCCAGCAGCTTCAATCGACTAGACGAGCAGTTCTTC. It codes for CASSFNRLDEQFF.

The V and J genes are TRBV28 and TRBJ1-2; possible D gene TRBD1, 5 bases. Per germline, CDR1 MDHEN and CDR2 SYDVKM. V was pared by 6 bases and J by 4 bases, with 15 bases between. This CDR3 contains 14 residues. The CDR3 coding sequence is TGTGCCAGCAGACCAGATCAGGGCTTCTATGGCTACACCTTC. This codes for CASRPDQGFYGYTF.